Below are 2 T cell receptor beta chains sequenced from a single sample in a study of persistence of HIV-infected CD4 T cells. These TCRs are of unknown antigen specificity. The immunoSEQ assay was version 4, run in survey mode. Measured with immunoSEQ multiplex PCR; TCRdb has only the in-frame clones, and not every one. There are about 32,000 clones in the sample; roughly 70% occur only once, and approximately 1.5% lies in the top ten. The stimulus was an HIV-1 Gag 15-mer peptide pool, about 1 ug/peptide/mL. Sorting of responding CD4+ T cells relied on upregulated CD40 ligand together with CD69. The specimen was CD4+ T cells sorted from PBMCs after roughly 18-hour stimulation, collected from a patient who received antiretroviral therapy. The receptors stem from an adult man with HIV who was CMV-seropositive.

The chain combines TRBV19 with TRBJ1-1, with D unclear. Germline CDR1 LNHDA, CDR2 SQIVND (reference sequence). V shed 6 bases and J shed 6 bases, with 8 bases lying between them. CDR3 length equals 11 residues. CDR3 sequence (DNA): TGTGCCAGTAGCGAGGAAGCTGAAGCTTTCTTT. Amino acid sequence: CASSEEAEAFF.

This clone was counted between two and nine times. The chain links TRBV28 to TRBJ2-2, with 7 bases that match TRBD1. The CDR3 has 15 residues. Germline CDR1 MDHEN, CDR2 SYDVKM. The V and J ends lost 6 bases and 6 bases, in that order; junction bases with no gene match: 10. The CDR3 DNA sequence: TGTGCCAGCAGCCTCCCTACAGGGACAGCCGGGGAGCTGTTTTTT. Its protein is CASSLPTGTAGELFF. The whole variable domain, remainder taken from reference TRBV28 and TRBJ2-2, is DVKVTQSSRYLVKRTGEKVFLECVQDMDHENMFWYRQDPGLGLRLIYFSYDVKMKEKGDIPEGYSVSREKKERFSLILESASTNQTSMYLCASSLPTGTAGELFFGEGSRLTVL.